The TCR beta chain described here comes from a study of blood T cell repertoires in COVID-19. Study context: Sites in the United States, Italy and Spain provided acute and convalescent COVID-19 samples. The cDNA or gDNA used as material had been derived from T cells, B-cell-depleted T cells, or PBMCs.

In the original processing: Estimation of nucleated cell counts was performed using reference gene primer amplification. The method was immunoSEQ multiplex PCR; TCRdb's version includes in-frame clones alone and lacks a portion of them. Clone size and V and J calls were adopted from that table, with D and trimming inferred from the DNA. The sample holds around 130,000 clones, 84% seen once. This clone was counted once. The CDR3 covers 16 residues. The V gene end was trimmed by 1 base and the J gene end by 6 bases; junction bases not matched to a gene: 7. The germline CDR1 and CDR2 sequences are SGHTA and FQGTGA.

This clonotype originated in a woman aged 60-70 years with acute or convalescent COVID-19. The sequencing sample was made of peripheral blood. The chain combines TRBV7-3 with TRBJ1-1, with 11 bases that match TRBD1. In DNA, the CDR3 is TGTGCCAGCAGCTTAATTCCTACGGGACAGGGGGCTGAAGCTTTCTTT. Translated, it gives CASSLIPTGQGAEAFF.